This T cell receptor beta chain derives from a study of blood T cell repertoires in COVID-19. Across the study: The samples span acute and convalescent COVID-19 from the United States, Italy and Spain.

Original handling: For nucleated cells, counts were estimated from reference gene primer amplification. Sequencing was performed with immunoSEQ multiplex PCR; in TCRdb, only in-frame clones are kept and a portion is missing. Clonal size and the V and J genes are those of that table, whereas D and trimming came from the DNA. This table holds fewer than 250,000 clones, 85% found once. The germline V gene encodes CDR1 SGHDN and CDR2 FVKESK. The ends lost 0 bases at V and 4 bases at J; junction bases unmatched: 5. This CDR3 is built from 15 residues. The TCR was taken from a woman aged 60-75 years with active or convalescent COVID-19. The rearrangement joins TRBV14 to TRBJ2-7; 8 nucleotides agree with TRBD2. The sample consisted of peripheral blood. CDR3 in amino acids: CASSQELAALYEQYF. Here the CDR3 DNA reads TGTGCCAGCAGCCAAGAACTAGCGGCCTTATACGAGCAGTACTTC.